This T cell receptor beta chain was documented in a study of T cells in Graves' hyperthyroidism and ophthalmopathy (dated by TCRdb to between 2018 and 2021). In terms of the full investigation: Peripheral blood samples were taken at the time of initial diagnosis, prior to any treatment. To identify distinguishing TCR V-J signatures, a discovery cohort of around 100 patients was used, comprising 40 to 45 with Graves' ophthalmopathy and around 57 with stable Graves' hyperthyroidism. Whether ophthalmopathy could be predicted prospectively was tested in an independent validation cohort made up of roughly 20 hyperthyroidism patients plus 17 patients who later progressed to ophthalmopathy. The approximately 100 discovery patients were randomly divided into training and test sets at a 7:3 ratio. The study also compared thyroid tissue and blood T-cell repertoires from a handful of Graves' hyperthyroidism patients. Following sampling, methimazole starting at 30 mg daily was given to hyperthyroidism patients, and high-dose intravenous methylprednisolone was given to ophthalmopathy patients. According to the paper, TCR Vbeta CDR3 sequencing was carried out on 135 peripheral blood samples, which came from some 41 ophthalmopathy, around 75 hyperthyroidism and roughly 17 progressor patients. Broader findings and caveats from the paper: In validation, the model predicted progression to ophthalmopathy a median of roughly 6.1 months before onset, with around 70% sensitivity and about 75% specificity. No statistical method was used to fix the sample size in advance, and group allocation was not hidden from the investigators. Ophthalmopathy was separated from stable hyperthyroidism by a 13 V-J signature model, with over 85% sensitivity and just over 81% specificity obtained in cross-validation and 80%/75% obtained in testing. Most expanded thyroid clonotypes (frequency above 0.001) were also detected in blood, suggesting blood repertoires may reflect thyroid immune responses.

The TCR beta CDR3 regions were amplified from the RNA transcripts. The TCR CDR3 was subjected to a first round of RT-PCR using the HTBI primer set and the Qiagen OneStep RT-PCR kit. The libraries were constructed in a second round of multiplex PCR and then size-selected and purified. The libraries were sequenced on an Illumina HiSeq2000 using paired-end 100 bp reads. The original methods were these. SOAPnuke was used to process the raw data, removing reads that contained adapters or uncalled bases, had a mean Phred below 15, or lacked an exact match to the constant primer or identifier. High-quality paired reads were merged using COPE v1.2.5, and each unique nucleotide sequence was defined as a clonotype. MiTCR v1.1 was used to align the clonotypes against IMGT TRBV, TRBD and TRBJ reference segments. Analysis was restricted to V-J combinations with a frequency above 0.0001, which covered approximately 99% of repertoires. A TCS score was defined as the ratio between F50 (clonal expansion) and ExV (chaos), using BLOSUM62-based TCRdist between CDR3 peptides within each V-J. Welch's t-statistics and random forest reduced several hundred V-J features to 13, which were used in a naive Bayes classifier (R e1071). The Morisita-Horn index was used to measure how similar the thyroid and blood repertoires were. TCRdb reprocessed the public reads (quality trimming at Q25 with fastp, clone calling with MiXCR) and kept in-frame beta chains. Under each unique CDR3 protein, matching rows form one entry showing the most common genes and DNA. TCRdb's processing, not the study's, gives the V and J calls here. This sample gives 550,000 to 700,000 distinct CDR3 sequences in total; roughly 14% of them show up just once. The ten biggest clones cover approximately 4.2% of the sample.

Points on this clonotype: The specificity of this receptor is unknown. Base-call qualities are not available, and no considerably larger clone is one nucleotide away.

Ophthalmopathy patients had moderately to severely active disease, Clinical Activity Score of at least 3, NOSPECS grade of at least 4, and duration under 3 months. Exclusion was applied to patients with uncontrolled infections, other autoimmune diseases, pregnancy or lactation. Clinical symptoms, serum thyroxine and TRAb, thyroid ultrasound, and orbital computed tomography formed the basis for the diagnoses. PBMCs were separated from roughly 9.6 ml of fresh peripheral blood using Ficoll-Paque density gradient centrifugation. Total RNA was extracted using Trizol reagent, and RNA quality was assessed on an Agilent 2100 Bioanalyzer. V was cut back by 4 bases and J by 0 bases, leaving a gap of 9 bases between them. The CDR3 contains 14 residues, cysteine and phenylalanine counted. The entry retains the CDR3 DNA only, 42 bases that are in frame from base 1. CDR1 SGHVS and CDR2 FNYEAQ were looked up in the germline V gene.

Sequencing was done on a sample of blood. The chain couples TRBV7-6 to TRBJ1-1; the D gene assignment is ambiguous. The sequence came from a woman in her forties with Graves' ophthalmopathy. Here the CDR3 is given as CASSSHSMNTEAFF. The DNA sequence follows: TGTGCCAGCAGCTCCCATTCAATGAACACTGAAGCTTTCTTT.